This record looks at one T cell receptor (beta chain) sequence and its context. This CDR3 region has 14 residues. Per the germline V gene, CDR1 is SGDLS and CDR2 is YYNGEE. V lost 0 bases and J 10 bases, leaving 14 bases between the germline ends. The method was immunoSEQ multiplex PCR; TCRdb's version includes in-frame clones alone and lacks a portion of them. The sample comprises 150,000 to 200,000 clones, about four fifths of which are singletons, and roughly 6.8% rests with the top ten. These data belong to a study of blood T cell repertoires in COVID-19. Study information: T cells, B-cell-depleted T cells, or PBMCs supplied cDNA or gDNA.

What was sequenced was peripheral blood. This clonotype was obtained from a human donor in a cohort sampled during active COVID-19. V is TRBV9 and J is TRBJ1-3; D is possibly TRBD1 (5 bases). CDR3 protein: CASSVDPRVGTIYF. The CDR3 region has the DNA TGTGCCAGCAGCGTAGATCCCAGGGTGGGTACCATATATTTT.